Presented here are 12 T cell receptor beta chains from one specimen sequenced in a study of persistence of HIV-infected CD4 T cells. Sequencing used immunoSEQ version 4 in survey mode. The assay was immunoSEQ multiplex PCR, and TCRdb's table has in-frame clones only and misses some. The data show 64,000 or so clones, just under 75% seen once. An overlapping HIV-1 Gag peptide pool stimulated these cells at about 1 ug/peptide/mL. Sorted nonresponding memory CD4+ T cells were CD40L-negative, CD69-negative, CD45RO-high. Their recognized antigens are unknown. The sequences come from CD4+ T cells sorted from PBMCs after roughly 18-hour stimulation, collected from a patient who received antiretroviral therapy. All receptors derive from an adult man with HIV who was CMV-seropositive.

The CDR3, as DNA: TGCGCCAGCAGCTATGGACAGAACACTGAAGCTTTCTTT. As protein: CASSYGQNTEAFF. The chain links TRBV5-1 to TRBJ1-1; maybe TRBD1 (5 bases). Per germline, CDR1 SGHRS and CDR2 YFSETQ. The CDR3 runs to 13 residues. With 3 bases removed from V and 1 base from J, the gap between germline ends came to 7 bases.

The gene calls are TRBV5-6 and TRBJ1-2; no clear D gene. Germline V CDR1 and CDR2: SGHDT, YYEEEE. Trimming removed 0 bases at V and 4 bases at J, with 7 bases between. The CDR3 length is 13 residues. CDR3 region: CASSLGPSYGYTF. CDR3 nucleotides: TGTGCCAGCAGCTTGGGACCGAGCTATGGCTACACCTTC.

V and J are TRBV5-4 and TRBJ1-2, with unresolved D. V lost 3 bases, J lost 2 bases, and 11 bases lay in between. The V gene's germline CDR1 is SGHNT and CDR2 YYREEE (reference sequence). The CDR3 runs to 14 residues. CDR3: CASSSSTPNYGYTF. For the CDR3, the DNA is TGTGCCAGCAGCTCTTCCACACCGAACTATGGCTACACCTTC. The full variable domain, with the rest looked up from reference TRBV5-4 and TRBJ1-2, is ETGVTQSPTHLIKTRGQQVTLRCSSQSGHNTVSWYQQALGQGPQFIFQYYREEENGRGNFPPRFSGLQFPNYSSELNVNALELDDSALYLCASSSSTPNYGYTFGSGTRLTVV.

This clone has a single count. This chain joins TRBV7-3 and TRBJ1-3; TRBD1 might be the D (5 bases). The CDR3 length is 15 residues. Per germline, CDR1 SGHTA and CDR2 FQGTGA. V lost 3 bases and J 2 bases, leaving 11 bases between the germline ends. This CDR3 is CASSLGGGPGNTIYF. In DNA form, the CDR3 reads TGTGCCAGCAGCTTGGGGGGAGGACCTGGAAACACCATATATTTT.

For the CDR3, the DNA is TGTGCCAGCAGTTCCCACGAAGGATCACCCCTCCACTTT. Translated, it gives CASSSHEGSPLHF. The rearrangement links TRBV27 to TRBJ1-6, with unresolved D. The CDR3 loop spans 13 amino acids. Germline lookup yields CDR1 MNHEY and CDR2 SMNVEV (reference sequence). V was clipped by 4 bases and J by 10 bases, with 11 bases between them.

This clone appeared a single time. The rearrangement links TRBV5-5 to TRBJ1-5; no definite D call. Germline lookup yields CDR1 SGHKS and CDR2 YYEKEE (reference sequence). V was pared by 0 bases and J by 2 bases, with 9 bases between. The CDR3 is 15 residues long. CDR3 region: CASSLAGFGNQPQHF. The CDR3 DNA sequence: TGTGCCAGCAGCTTGGCGGGATTCGGCAATCAGCCCCAGCATTTT.

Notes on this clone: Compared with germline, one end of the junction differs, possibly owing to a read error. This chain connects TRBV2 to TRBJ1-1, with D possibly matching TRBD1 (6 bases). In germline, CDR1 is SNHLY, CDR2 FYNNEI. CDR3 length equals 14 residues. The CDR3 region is CASREGRGGTEAFF. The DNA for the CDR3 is TGTGCCAGCAGAGAAGGGAGAGGGGGAACTGAAGCTTTCTTT.

The CDR3 is CASSQDVGRGDSPLHF. The DNA of the CDR3 is TGTGCCAGCAGCCAAGATGTTGGCAGGGGTGATTCACCCCTCCACTTT. This sequence joins TRBV14 and TRBJ1-6; D may be TRBD1 (6 bases). Germline loops: CDR1 SGHDN, CDR2 FVKESK. Trimming left V 0 bases short and J 8 bases short, with 14 bases between. This CDR3 is built from 16 residues.

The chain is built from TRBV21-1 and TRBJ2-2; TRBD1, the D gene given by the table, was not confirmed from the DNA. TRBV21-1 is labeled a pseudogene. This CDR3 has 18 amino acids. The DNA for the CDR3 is TGTGCCAGCAGCATTTGGTACGGCAGGACAGGGCTCACCGGGGAGCTGTTTTTT. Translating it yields CASSIWYGRTGLTGELFF.

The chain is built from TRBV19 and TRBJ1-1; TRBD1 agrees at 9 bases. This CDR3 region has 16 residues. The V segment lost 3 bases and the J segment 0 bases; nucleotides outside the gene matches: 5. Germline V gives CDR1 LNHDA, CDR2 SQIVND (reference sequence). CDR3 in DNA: TGTGCCAGTAGTATCAGGACAGGGGTCATGAACACTGAAGCTTTCTTT. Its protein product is CASSIRTGVMNTEAFF. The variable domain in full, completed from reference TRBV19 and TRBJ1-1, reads DGGITQSPKYLFRKEGQNVTLSCEQNLNHDAMYWYRQDPGQGLRLIYYSQIVNDFQKGDIAEGYSVSREKKESFPLTVTSAQKNPTAFYLCASSIRTGVMNTEAFFGQGTRLTVV.

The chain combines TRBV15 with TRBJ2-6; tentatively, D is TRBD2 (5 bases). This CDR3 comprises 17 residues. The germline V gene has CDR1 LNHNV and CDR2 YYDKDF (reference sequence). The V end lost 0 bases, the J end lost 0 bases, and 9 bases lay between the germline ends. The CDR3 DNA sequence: TGTGCCACCAGCAGAGATGGCGGGTTCTCTGGGGCCAACGTCCTGACTTTC. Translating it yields CATSRDGGFSGANVLTF. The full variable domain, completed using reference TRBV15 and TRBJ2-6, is DAMVIQNPRYQVTQFGKPVTLSCSQTLNHNVMYWYQQKSSQAPKLLFHYYDKDFNNEADTPDNFQSRRPNTSFCFLDIRSPGLGDTAMYLCATSRDGGFSGANVLTFGAGSRLTVL.

The CDR3 protein is CASAPATGTAMNTEAFF. DNA for the CDR3: TGTGCCTCAGCCCCAGCTACAGGGACTGCCATGAACACTGAAGCTTTCTTT. V is TRBV10-3 and J is TRBJ1-1; a weak D match, TRBD1 (6 bases). The length of the CDR3 is 17 residues. Per germline, CDR1 ENHRY and CDR2 SYGVKD. Deletions cut 11 bases from V and 0 bases from J, with 25 bases between.